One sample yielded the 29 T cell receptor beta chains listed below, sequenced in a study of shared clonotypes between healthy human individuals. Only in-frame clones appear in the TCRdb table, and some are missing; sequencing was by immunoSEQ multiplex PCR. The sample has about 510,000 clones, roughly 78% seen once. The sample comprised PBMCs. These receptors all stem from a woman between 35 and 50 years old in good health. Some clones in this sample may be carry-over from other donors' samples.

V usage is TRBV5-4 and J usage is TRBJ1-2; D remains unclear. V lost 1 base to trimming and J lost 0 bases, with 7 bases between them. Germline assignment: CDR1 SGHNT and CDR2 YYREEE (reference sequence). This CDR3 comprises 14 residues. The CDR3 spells CASSLFPANYGYTF. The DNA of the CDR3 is TGTGCCAGCAGCTTGTTTCCAGCTAACTATGGCTACACCTTC.

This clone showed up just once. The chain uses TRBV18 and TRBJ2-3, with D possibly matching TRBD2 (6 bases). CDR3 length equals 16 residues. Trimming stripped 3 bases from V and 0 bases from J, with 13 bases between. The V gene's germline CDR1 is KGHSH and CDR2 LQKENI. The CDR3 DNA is TGTGCCAGCTCACCCCCGTCGGGAGCTAGCACAGATACGCAGTATTTT. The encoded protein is CASSPPSGASTDTQYF.

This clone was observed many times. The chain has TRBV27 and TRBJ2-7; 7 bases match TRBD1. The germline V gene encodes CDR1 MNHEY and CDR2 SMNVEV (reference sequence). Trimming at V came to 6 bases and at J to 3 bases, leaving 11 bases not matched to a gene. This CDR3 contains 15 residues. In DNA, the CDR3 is TGTGCCAGCAGGAACGACAGGGTTAAAAGCTACGAGCAGTACTTC. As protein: CASRNDRVKSYEQYF.

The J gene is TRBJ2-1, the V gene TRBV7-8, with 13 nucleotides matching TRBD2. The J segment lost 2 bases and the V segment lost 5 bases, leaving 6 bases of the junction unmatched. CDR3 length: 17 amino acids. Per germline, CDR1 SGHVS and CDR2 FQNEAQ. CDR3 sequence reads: CASSPTSGRAAYNEQFF. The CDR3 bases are TGTGCCAGCAGCCCTACTAGCGGGAGGGCCGCCTACAATGAGCAGTTCTTC.

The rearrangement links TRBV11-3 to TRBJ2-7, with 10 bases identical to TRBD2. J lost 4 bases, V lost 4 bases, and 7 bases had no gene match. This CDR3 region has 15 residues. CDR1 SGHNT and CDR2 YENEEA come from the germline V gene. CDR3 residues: CASSSATSGPYEQYF. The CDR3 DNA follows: TGTGCCAGCAGCTCGGCGACTAGCGGGCCTTACGAGCAGTACTTC.

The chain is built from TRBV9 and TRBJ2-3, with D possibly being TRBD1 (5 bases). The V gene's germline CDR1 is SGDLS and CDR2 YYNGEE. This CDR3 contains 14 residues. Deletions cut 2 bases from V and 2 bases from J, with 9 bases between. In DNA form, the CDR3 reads TGTGCCAGCAGCGTGGGGCGGCTCACAGATACGCAGTATTTT. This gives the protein CASSVGRLTDTQYF.

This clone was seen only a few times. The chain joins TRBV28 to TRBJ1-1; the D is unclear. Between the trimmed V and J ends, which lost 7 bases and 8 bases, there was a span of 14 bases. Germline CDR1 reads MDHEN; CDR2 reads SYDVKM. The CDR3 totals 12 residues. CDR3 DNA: TGTGCCAGCACCCGCAGGTGGGAAGAAGCTTTCTTT. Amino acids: CASTRRWEEAFF.

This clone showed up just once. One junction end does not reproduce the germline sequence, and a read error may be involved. CDR3 DNA sequence: TGTGCCGGCAGCGGGATTGAAAAACTGTTTTTT. Translated: CAGSGIEKLFF. The chain is built from TRBV11-2 and TRBJ1-4; D not resolved. Germline V gene data show CDR1 as SGHAT and CDR2 as FQNNGV. The CDR3 is 11 residues long.

CDR3 sequence: CASSLAGTALSGANVLTF. CDR3 nucleotide sequence: TGTGCCAGCAGTTTAGCCGGGACAGCGTTATCTGGGGCCAACGTCCTGACTTTC. The chain carries TRBV28 and TRBJ2-6; 7 bases are shared with TRBD1. The CDR3 is 18 amino acids. V dropped 2 bases and J dropped 1; count of bases not matched to a gene: 8. CDR1 is MDHEN, CDR2 SYDVKM, per germline.

As DNA, the CDR3 is TGCGCCAGCAGTCAGAGGGGAGGGGGCCAAGAGACCCAGTACTTC. This translates into CASSQRGGGQETQYF. The chain employs TRBV23-1 and TRBJ2-5, with D tentatively TRBD2 (7 bases). TRBV23-1 is treated as an ORF (open reading frame) with a function not yet certain. The CDR3 length is 15 residues. Between the trimmed V and J ends, which lost 3 bases and 1 base, there was a span of 12 bases.

The CDR3 DNA reads as TGTGCCAGCAGCCCCCCTACTTCGGGGCAGTACTTC. It encodes CASSPPTSGQYF. The chain recombines TRBV6-1 with TRBJ2-7; D is uncertain. Germline CDR1 MNHNS, CDR2 SASEGT. The ends were cut back, 6 bases at V and 9 bases at J, with 15 bases in the middle. The CDR3 loop spans 12 amino acids.

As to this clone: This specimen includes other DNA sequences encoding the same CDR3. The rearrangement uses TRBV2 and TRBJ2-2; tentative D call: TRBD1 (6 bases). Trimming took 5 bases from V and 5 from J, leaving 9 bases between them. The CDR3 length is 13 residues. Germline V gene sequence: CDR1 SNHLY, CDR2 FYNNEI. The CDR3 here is CASSQQGTGELFF. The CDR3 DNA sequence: TGTGCCAGCAGTCAACAGGGTACCGGGGAGCTGTTTTTT.

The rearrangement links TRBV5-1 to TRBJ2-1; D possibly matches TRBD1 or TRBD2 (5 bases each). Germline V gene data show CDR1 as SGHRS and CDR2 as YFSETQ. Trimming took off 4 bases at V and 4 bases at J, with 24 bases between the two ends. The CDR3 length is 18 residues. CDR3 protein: CASSASGTTLNLYNEQFF. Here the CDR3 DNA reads TGCGCCAGCAGCGCCTCCGGGACCACCCTGAATCTGTACAATGAGCAGTTCTTC.

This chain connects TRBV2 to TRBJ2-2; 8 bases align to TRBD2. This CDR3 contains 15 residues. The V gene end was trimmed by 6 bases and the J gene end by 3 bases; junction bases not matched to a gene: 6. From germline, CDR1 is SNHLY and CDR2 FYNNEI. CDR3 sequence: CASRDEAGDTGELFF. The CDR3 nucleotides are TGTGCCAGCAGAGACGAAGCGGGGGACACCGGGGAGCTGTTTTTT.

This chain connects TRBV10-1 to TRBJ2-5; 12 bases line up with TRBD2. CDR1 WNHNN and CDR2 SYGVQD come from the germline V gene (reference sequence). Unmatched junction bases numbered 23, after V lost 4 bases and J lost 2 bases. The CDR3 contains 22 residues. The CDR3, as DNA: TGCGCCAGCAGTGCCCCGACTGTAGGGACTAGCGGGCCAAGAAGGACACAAGAGACCCAGTACTTC. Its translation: CASSAPTVGTSGPRRTQETQYF.

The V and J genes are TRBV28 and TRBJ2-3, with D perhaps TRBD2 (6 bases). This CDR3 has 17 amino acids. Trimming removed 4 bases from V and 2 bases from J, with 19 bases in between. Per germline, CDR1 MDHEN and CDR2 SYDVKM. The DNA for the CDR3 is TGTGCCAGCAGTTGGGATCCCGGAGGGTGGGACACAGATACGCAGTATTTT. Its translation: CASSWDPGGWDTDTQYF.

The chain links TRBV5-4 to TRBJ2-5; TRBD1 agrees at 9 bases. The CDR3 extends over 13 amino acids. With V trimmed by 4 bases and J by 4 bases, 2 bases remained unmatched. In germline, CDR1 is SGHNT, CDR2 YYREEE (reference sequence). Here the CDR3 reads CASSTGQGETQYF. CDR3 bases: TGTGCCAGCAGCACGGGACAGGGAGAGACCCAGTACTTC.

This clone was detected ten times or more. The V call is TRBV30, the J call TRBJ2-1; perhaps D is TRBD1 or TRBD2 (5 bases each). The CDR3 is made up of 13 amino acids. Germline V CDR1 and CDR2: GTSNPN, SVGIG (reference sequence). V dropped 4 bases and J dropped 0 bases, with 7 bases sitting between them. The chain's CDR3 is CAWTGSSYNEQFF. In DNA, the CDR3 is TGTGCCTGGACAGGGAGCTCCTACAATGAGCAGTTCTTC.

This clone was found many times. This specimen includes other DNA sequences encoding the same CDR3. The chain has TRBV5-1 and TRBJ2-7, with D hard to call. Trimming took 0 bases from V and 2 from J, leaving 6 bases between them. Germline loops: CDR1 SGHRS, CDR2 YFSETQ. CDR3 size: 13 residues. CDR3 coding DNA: TGCGCCAGCAGCTTGGGGCTCCCCTACGAGCAGTACTTC. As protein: CASSLGLPYEQYF.

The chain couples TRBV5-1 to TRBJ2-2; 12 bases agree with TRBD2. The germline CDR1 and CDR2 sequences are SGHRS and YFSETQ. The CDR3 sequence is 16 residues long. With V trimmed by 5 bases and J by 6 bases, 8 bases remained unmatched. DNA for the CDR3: TGCGCCAGCAGGCTGGGACTAGCGGGCTTCGCCGGGGAGCTGTTTTTT. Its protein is CASRLGLAGFAGELFF.

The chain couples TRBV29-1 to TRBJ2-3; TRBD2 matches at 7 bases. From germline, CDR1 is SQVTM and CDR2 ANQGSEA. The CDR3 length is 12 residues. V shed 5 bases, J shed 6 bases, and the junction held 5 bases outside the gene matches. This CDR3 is CSVLGGGDTQYF. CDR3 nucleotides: TGCAGCGTTCTCGGGGGAGGGGATACGCAGTATTTT.

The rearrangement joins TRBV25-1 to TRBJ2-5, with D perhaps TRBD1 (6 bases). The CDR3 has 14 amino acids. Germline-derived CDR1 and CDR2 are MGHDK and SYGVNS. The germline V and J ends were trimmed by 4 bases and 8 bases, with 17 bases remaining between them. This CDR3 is CASSVPGTKGTQYF. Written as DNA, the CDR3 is TGTGCCAGCAGTGTCCCCGGGACAAAAGGTACCCAGTACTTC.

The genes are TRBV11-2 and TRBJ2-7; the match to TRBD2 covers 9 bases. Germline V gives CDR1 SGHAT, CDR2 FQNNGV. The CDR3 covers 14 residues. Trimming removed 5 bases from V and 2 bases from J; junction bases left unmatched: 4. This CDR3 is CASSQASGAYEQYF. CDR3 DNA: TGTGCCAGCAGCCAAGCTAGCGGGGCCTACGAGCAGTACTTC.

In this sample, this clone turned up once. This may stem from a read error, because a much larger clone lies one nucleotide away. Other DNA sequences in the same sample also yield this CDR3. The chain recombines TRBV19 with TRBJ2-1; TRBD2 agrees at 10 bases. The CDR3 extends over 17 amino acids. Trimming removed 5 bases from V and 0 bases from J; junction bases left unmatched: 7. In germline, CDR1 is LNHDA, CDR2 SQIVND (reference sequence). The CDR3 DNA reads TGTGCCAGTAGTGGAGGACTAGCGGAAATCTCCTACAATGAGCAGTTCTTC. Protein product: CASSGGLAEISYNEQFF.

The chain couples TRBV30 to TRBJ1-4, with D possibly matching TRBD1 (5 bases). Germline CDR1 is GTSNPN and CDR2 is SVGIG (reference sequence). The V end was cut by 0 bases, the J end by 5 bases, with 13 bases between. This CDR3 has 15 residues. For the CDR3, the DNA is TGTGCCTGGAGTGTACCCCAGGGTTCGAATGAAAAACTGTTTTTT. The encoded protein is CAWSVPQGSNEKLFF.

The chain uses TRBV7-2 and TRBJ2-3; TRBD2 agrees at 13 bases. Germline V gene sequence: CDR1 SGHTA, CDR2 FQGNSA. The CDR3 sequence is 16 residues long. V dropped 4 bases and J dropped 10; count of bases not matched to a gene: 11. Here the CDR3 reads CASSSRTSGSYIAQYF. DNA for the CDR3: TGTGCCAGCAGCTCGAGGACTAGCGGGAGTTACATTGCGCAGTATTTT. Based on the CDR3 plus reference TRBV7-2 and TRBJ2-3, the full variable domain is GAGVSQSPSNKVTEKGKDVELRCDPISGHTALYWYRQSLGQGLEFLIYFQGNSAPDKSGLPSDRFSAERTGGSVSTLTIQRTQQEDSAVYLCASSSRTSGSYIAQYFGPGTRLTVL.

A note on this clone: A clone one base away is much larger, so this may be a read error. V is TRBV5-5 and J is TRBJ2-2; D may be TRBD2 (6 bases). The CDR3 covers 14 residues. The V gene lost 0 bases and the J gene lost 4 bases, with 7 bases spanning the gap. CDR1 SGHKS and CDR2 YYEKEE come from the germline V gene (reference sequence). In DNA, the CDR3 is TGTGCCAGCAGCTTGGCCGGGGGCACCGGGGAGCTGTTTTTT. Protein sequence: CASSLAGGTGELFF.

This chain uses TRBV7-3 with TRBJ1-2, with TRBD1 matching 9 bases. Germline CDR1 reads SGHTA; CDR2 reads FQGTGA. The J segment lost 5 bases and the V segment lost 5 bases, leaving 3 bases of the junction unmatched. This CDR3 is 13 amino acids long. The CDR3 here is CASSAGQGYGYTF. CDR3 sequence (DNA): TGTGCCAGCAGCGCGGGACAGGGTTATGGCTACACCTTC.

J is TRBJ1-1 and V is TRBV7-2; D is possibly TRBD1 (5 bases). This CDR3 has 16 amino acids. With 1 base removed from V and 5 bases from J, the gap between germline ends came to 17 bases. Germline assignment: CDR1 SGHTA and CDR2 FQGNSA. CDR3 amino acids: CASSLVGPAGGTEAFF. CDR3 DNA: TGTGCCAGCAGCTTAGTAGGCCCGGCCGGGGGGACTGAAGCTTTCTTT.